The rows below give T cell receptor beta chains drawn from one sample of a study of T-cell memory formation after mild COVID-19. TCRdb called the 5' RACE reads again in MiXCR, with one record for every CDR3 protein. This table has 450,000 or so distinct CDR3 sequences, more than 20% appearing once. Sequenced: PBMCs or a T cell subset sorted from them (not recorded which). These receptors were obtained from an adult woman who had mild COVID-19 (a few samples of this study predate the infection). Cell type and time point are not known. The conserved cysteine and the conserved F or W are not part of the CDR3 here. A D gene is named only where the DNA matches it firmly.

CDR3	D	V	J
ASSLVLPGQETQY	-	TRBV5-5	TRBJ2-5
ASSKGQQSYGYT	TRBD1	TRBV3-1	TRBJ1-2
ASSSTIPTSTDTQY	-	TRBV7-8	TRBJ2-3
ASSVDGANQPQH	-	TRBV9	TRBJ1-5
ASSEPGGGGSYEQY	-	TRBV25-1	TRBJ2-7
AISEERGAYNEQF	TRBD2	TRBV10-3	TRBJ2-1
ASSLQRREGLN	TRBD2	TRBV7-2	TRBJ2-7
ASRLAGRTYNEQF	TRBD2	TRBV2	TRBJ2-1
ASREDRFNSPLH	-	TRBV12-3/TRBV12-4	TRBJ1-6
SAVAGTQVETQY	-	TRBV20-1	TRBJ2-5
ATSRILYYEQY	-	TRBV15	TRBJ2-7
SAPGAGGVGYT	TRBD1	TRBV20-1	TRBJ1-2
SARAGQTWVYEQY	-	TRBV20-1	TRBJ2-7
ASSASGGLTYEQY	TRBD2	TRBV2	TRBJ2-7
ASSPMAGAYGYT	-	TRBV18	TRBJ1-2
ASSYGLDRAGELF	-	TRBV6-6	TRBJ2-2
ASSFNFRDTQETQY	-	TRBV4-1	TRBJ2-5
ASSYITGGFGYT	TRBD1	TRBV12-3/TRBV12-4	TRBJ1-2
ATRDTGELF	-	TRBV10-3	TRBJ2-2
ASSLTGKANYGYT	-	TRBV7-3	TRBJ1-2
ASSQEHRDTDTQY	-	TRBV4-3	TRBJ2-3
ATSELGQAARQY	TRBD1	TRBV24-1	TRBJ2-5
ASSEWGEQY	-	TRBV6-1	TRBJ2-7
ASSEPGQGAGEQY	TRBD1	TRBV7-2	TRBJ2-7
ATSSKGGEGETQY	-	TRBV15	TRBJ2-5
ASRQSYEQY	-	TRBV2	TRBJ2-7
ASSLLGLAVNQF	-	TRBV11-3	TRBJ2-1
ASSQVGGASSTDTQY	-	TRBV4-1	TRBJ2-3
ASSGRVSNSPLH	-	TRBV7-2	TRBJ1-6
ASRKQGAGYT	TRBD1	TRBV27	TRBJ1-2
ASSQERGDNQPQH	-	TRBV4-1	TRBJ1-5
ASSESKDRRGEVQH	-	TRBV2	TRBJ1-5
ASSFDPSAETQY	-	TRBV5-1	TRBJ2-5
ASSLEAGTQY	-	TRBV7-3	TRBJ2-3
ASTPGGNEQF	TRBD2	TRBV28	TRBJ2-1
ASSQVPGVRAEAF	-	TRBV3-1	TRBJ1-1
ASSQVEREGYEQY	TRBD2	TRBV4-3	TRBJ2-7
ASSAGAEVFTDTQY	-	TRBV14	TRBJ2-3
ASSQDDRAEQY	TRBD1	TRBV3-1	TRBJ2-7
ASSHLTSGNTDTQY	TRBD2	TRBV7-3	TRBJ2-3
SARDWSEYKNIQY	-	TRBV20-1	TRBJ2-4
ASSQEGARTDTQY	-	TRBV3-1	TRBJ2-3
SAGPRRSTDTQY	-	TRBV20-1	TRBJ2-3